The rows below give T cell receptor beta chains drawn from one sample of a study of OX40 agonist ivuxolimab in advanced cancers. Assay used: immunoSEQ multiplex PCR; TCRdb lists only in-frame clones, some missing. The sample has about 59,000 clones, about 90% seen once. The sequences come from CD4+ or CD8+ T cells sorted from blood, collected in a trial of the OX40 agonist ivuxolimab. Receptors originate from an adult with an advanced solid tumor such as melanoma, head and neck, liver or kidney cancer. Both conserved end residues are part of each CDR3. The D gene is left open where the match is weak. Clone sizes are given selectively: once, few, many, or a class where the clone is expanded.

d_gene	j_gene	v_gene	abundance	CDR3nt	CDR3aa
.	TRBJ1-5	TRBV2	few	TGTGCCAGCGGGCCACAAGATCAGCCCCAGCATTTT	CASGPQDQPQHF
.	TRBJ2-3	TRBV5-5	.	TGTGCCAGCAGTCATTCGGGGAGTCGGACAGATACGCAGTATTTT	CASSHSGSRTDTQYF
TRBD2	TRBJ2-3	TRBV5-4	once	TGTGCCAGCAGCTTGACTAGCGGGAGCTTCACAGATACGCAGTATTTT	CASSLTSGSFTDTQYF
.	TRBJ2-7	TRBV2	.	TGTGCCAGCAGTGAACTATACGAGCAGTACTTC	CASSELYEQYF
.	TRBJ2-1	TRBV19	.	TGTGCCAGTACAGTATCGGGTTCGCGCACCTATGAGCAGTTCTTC	CASTVSGSRTYEQFF
.	TRBJ1-4	TRBV28	.	TGTGCCAGCAGTTTAATCGGCGGGGCTAATGAAAAACTGTTTTTT	CASSLIGGANEKLFF
.	TRBJ2-7	TRBV6-5	.	TGTGCCAGCAGTGAGCCAGGGGAGTACGAGCAGTACTTC	CASSEPGEYEQYF
.	TRBJ2-5	TRBV7-7	.	TGTGCCAGCAGCCTAGGGGGGGGGTACCAAGAGACCCAGTACTTC	CASSLGGGYQETQYF
TRBD2	TRBJ2-3	TRBV7-9	.	TGTGCCAGCAGCAATGGGGCGGGAGCAATAGATACGCAGTATTTT	CASSNGAGAIDTQYF
TRBD1	TRBJ2-3	TRBV10-3	.	TGTGCCATCAGTGCAGTAGGGACAGGGGTGACAGATACGCAGTATTTT	CAISAVGTGVTDTQYF
.	TRBJ1-3	TRBV4-1	once	TGCGCCAGCAGCCAAGACGGCAGCTATGGAAACACCATATATTTT	CASSQDGSYGNTIYF
.	TRBJ1-2	TRBV5-4	.	TGTGCCAGCAGCTCGCCGGGCCTCGAGGACTACACCTTC	CASSSPGLEDYTF
TRBD1	TRBJ1-1	TRBV28	.	TGTGCCATTAGTTCCGGGACAGGGAACACTGAAGCTTTCTTT	CAISSGTGNTEAFF
.	TRBJ1-6	TRBV10-3	.	TGTGCCATCAGTTCCAGGGATTCACCCCTCCACTTT	CAISSRDSPLHF
.	TRBJ2-1	TRBV7-2	.	TGTGCCAGCAGCTTAGGTCTGTACTGGGATGAGCAGTTCTTC	CASSLGLYWDEQFF
.	TRBJ2-5	TRBV6-5	.	TGTGCCAGCAGTTACTCGAAAGGGACCCTGTTGGAGACCCAGTACTTC	CASSYSKGTLLETQYF
.	TRBJ1-1	TRBV30	medium-sized	TGTGCCTGGAGTGTACTGTGGGGGGACACGTTCGCTTTCTTT	CAWSVLWGDTFAFF
.	TRBJ2-3	TRBV6-5	.	TGTGCCAGCAGTTACAGCTCGGGGGCTAGCACAGATACGCAGTATTTT	CASSYSSGASTDTQYF
TRBD1	TRBJ1-6	TRBV18	.	TGTGCCAGCTCAGACCAGGGACAGGGGACTTCACCCCTCCACTTT	CASSDQGQGTSPLHF
.	TRBJ2-5	TRBV6-5	.	TGTGCCAGCAGTTACGATAGGTACCAAGAGACCCAGTACTTC	CASSYDRYQETQYF
.	TRBJ2-2	TRBV7-9	.	TGTGCCAGCAGATCCAGGGGGACTTTCACCGGGGAGCTGTTTTTT	CASRSRGTFTGELFF
TRBD1	TRBJ2-7	TRBV30	.	TGTGCCTGGAGTGTAGACTTGGACAGGGGGCTCGAGCAGTACTTC	CAWSVDLDRGLEQYF
TRBD1	TRBJ2-7	TRBV5-1	.	TGCGCCAGCAGGGCCGGGACAGGGCCCTACGAGCAGTACTTC	CASRAGTGPYEQYF
.	TRBJ1-1	TRBV7-8	few	TGTGCCAGCAGCCAGGGGATTTTAGAAGCTTTCTTT	CASSQGILEAFF
.	TRBJ1-1	TRBV25-1	.	TGTGCCAGCAGTGAATCTCAAGGGGTTACTGAAGCTTTCTTT	CASSESQGVTEAFF